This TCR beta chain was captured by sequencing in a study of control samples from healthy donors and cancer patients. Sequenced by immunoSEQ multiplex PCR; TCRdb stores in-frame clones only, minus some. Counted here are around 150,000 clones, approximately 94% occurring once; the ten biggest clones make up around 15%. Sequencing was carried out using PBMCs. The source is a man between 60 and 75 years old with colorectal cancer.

CDR3 sequence reads: CASSSGTGYEQYF. As DNA, the CDR3 is TGTGCCAGCAGTTCCGGGACAGGGTACGAGCAGTACTTC. The genes are TRBV2 and TRBJ2-7; the match to TRBD1 covers 9 bases. V dropped 5 bases and J dropped 4; count of bases not matched to a gene: 3. This CDR3 is 13 amino acids long. Germline lookup yields CDR1 SNHLY and CDR2 FYNNEI.